These 2 T cell receptor beta chains share one sample of origin, sequenced in a study of cytomegalovirus exposure and HLA in healthy donors. The study ran its PCR with 60 Vbeta and 13 Jbeta primers. Generated by immunoSEQ multiplex PCR, the TCRdb table keeps only in-frame clones and is missing some. The sample gives around 160,000 clones, 68% of which show up once; 1.3% to 1.5% is in the top ten. Sequencing was performed on PBMCs. All receptors derive from a man between 45 and 60 years old in good health and CMV-seronegative.

The chain links TRBV15 to TRBJ1-1; D call uncertain. The CDR3 is made up of 15 amino acids. The V end was cut by 1 base, the J end by 4 bases, with 13 bases between. CDR1 and CDR2 from the germline V gene are LNHNV and YYDKDF (reference sequence). The DNA for the CDR3 is TGTGCCACCAGCAGAGGGCTCACGGGTGGCACTGAAGCTTTCTTT. It specifies CATSRGLTGGTEAFF.

Turning to this clone: The same CDR3 also results from other DNA sequences found in this sample. The chain employs TRBV6-6 and TRBJ1-1; the D is unclear. The CDR3 consists of 12 residues. The V gene lost 6 bases and the J gene lost 0 bases, with 5 bases spanning the gap. CDR1 is MNHNY, CDR2 SVGAGI, per germline (reference sequence). CDR3 sequence (DNA): TGTGCCAGCAGGCTAATGAACACTGAAGCTTTCTTT. This encodes CASRLMNTEAFF.